This is a list of T cell receptor beta chains from one sample in a study of blood T cells in healthy people across ages. TCRdb ran MiXCR on the 5' RACE reads and lists one entry per CDR3 protein. The repertoire consists of about 650,000 distinct CDR3 sequences, with more than 45% occurring once and the leading ten covering around an eighth. The material sequenced was blood. The receptor source for this set is an elderly woman in good health. Each CDR3 is given with its conserved first and last residue. D genes are given only for firm matches. Clone size is shown for a subset of rows, as once, few, many or a class of expanded clone.

clone size | D gene | J gene | V gene | CDR3 DNA | CDR3 protein
- | TRBD2 | TRBJ2-7 | TRBV7-9 | TGTGCCAGCAGCGCGACTAGCGGGAGGCAATCCTACAATGAGCAGTACTTC | CASSATSGRQSYNEQYF
few | TRBD1 | TRBJ2-5 | TRBV29-1 | TGCAGCGCCGGGGACAGGCAAGAGACCCAGTACTTC | CSAGDRQETQYF
- | - | TRBJ2-2 | TRBV5-1 | TGCGCCAGCAGCTTGGTAATTATCGGAGCCGGGGAGCTGTTTTTT | CASSLVIIGAGELFF
once | - | TRBJ2-7 | TRBV27 | TGTGCCAGCAGTCCAACGGCCCCCTTCCACGAGCAGTACTTC | CASSPTAPFHEQYF
many | - | TRBJ2-1 | TRBV5-1 | TGCGCCAGCAGCTTGTACGAGGGTGAGCAGTTCTTC | CASSLYEGEQFF
- | TRBD2 | TRBJ2-5 | TRBV11-3 | TGTGCCAGCAGCTCCCCCCGGGGGGTGAGGGAGCAGTACTTC | CASSSPRGVREQYF
- | - | TRBJ2-1 | TRBV28 | TGTGCCAGCAGTCGCCTTCGGGACGGGGTGTACAATGAGCAGTTCTTC | CASSRLRDGVYNEQFF
- | - | TRBJ2-7 | TRBV12-3/TRBV12-4 | TGTGCCAGCAGTTCCCCCGGGACTCTAAGTTGGAACGAGCAGTACTTC | CASSSPGTLSWNEQYF
- | - | TRBJ2-1 | TRBV20-1 | TGCAGTGCTAGAGATTATCGGACTCCCAGCTCCTACAATGAGCAGTTCTTC | CSARDYRTPSSYNEQFF
few | - | TRBJ2-5 | TRBV12-3/TRBV12-4 | TGTGCCAGCAGCCGCCTCTCCCAAGAGACCCAGTACTTC | CASSRLSQETQYF
- | - | TRBJ2-1 | TRBV10-1 | TGCGCCAGCAGTGAGTCGGGCGGGGGCATAGGTGAGCAGTTCTTC | CASSESGGGIGEQFF
- | - | TRBJ2-5 | TRBV6-6 | TGTGCCAGCAGTTACTCGACCGGGATGCAGACCCAGTACTTC | CASSYSTGMQTQYF
many | - | TRBJ1-1 | TRBV6-6 | TGTGCCAGCAGTTACTCCGGACGGGACACTGAAGCTTTCTTT | CASSYSGRDTEAFF
many | - | TRBJ1-1 | TRBV5-1 | TGCGCCAGCAGCTTGGGATCCGGTGCTGGGGAAGCTTTCTTT | CASSLGSGAGEAFF
- | - | TRBJ2-1 | TRBV12-3/TRBV12-4 | TGTGCCAGCAGTTTGGGCCGGCCCCTGAGCTCCTACAATGAGCAGTTCTTC | CASSLGRPLSSYNEQFF
- | - | TRBJ2-7 | TRBV12-3/TRBV12-4 | TGTGCCAGCAGTCGAAGGGACCCGCCCGAGCAGTACTTC | CASSRRDPPEQYF
many | TRBD1 | TRBJ2-3 | TRBV20-1 | TGCAGTGCAAGGGGGCTGGTGACAGATACGCAGTATTTT | CSARGLVTDTQYF
many | - | TRBJ2-1 | TRBV6-2/TRBV6-3 | TGTGCCAGCACCCACAGGGTGGGGGAGCAGTTCTTC | CASTHRVGEQFF
- | - | TRBJ2-7 | TRBV6-1 | TGTGCCAGCAGCGGGACAGCGGGACTTGAGAGTGAGCAGTACTTC | CASSGTAGLESEQYF
- | - | TRBJ2-3 | TRBV3-1 | TGTGCCAGCAGCCAAGCCCTATTTGCGGATAGGAGCACAGATACGCAGTATTTT | CASSQALFADRSTDTQYF
- | - | TRBJ2-5 | TRBV9 | TGTGCCAGCAGCGTAAATACCAATGAGCAGTACTTC | CASSVNTNEQYF
many | - | TRBJ1-1 | TRBV7-3 | TGTGCCAGCAGCCAGACAGGGAACACTGAAGCTTTCTTT | CASSQTGNTEAFF
many | - | TRBJ1-5 | TRBV12-3/TRBV12-4 | TGTGCCAGCAGTTTAGCAGCCAGGGGTCAGCCCCAGCATTTT | CASSLAARGQPQHF
many | - | TRBJ2-3 | TRBV5-1 | TGCGCCGTAGCGAGGGAGGATCTGGTCACAGATACGCAGTATTTT | CAVAREDLVTDTQYF
- | - | TRBJ2-5 | TRBV20-1 | TGCAGTGCCAGAGATGTAGGGGCCAGACAAGAGACCCAGTACTTC | CSARDVGARQETQYF
- | - | TRBJ2-7 | TRBV5-1 | TGCGCCAGCACTTGGGACAAGACCTACGAGCAGTACTTC | CASTWDKTYEQYF
many | - | TRBJ2-3 | TRBV5-1 | TGCGCCAGCAGCCCGCAACCCCGACAGAACACAGATACGCAGTATTTT | CASSPQPRQNTDTQYF
few | - | TRBJ1-1 | TRBV27 | TGTGCTAGCAGTGCTTCGTACCGTGCGGTGTCTTTCTTT | CASSASYRAVSFF
many | TRBD2 | TRBJ2-4 | TRBV27 | TGTGCCAGCATGGTTCCTAGCGGGGGGGCCGGGGCCAAAAACATTCAGTACTTC | CASMVPSGGAGAKNIQYF
- | - | TRBJ1-2 | TRBV20-1 | TGCAGTGCTACTATACGGGGGTTGGGGCATGGCTACACCTTC | CSATIRGLGHGYTF
- | - | TRBJ2-7 | TRBV27 | TGTGCCAGCGGCACAAGGACGGGAAACTACGAGCAGTACTTC | CASGTRTGNYEQYF
- | - | TRBJ2-4 | TRBV4-1 | TGCGCCAGCAGCCAAGCTGAGCAGTACTTC | CASSQAEQYF
- | TRBD1 | TRBJ1-2 | TRBV6-5 | TGTGCCAGCACCGGGGACAGTGGCTACACCTTC | CASTGDSGYTF
- | - | TRBJ2-7 | TRBV10-3 | TGTGCCATCACCACCCCGGGCTACGAGCAGTACTTC | CAITTPGYEQYF
many | - | TRBJ2-1 | TRBV7-9 | TGTGCCAGCAGCGCCCACGGTCGGGGTGAGCAGTTCTTC | CASSAHGRGEQFF
- | TRBD2 | TRBJ2-3 | TRBV20-1 | TGCAGTGCCGAAGAGGGAGGGACAGATACGCAGTATTTT | CSAEEGGTDTQYF
few | - | TRBJ2-7 | TRBV20-1 | TGCAGTGCTAGAGCGGGCACGGAGCAGTACTTC | CSARAGTEQYF
few | - | TRBJ2-3 | TRBV5-1 | TGCGCCAGCAGCTTAGGGGGTCAGAGTAGCACAGATACGCAGTATTTT | CASSLGGQSSTDTQYF
once | - | TRBJ1-4 | TRBV20-1 | TGCAGTGCTACCACAGGGAGGGAAAAACTGTTTTTT | CSATTGREKLFF
many | TRBD2 | TRBJ2-1 | TRBV10-3 | TGTGCCATCAACACCGGGACTAACTTTGGGGATGAGCAGTTCTTC | CAINTGTNFGDEQFF
- | TRBD2 | TRBJ2-1 | TRBV12-3/TRBV12-4 | TGTGCCAGCAGTTCTCCCGTCAGTAGCGGGCGGTGGAGCTCCTACAATGAGCAGTTCTTC | CASSSPVSSGRWSSYNEQFF
- | TRBD2 | TRBJ2-5 | TRBV13 | TGTGCCAGCAGCCGGACTAGTTTGGATGAGCAGTACTTC | CASSRTSLDEQYF
- | - | TRBJ1-4 | TRBV4-1 | TGCGCCAGCAGCCAAGAATCGCTTAATGAAAAGCTGTTTTTT | CASSQESLNEKLFF